Listed below are T cell receptor beta chains from one sample, sequenced in a study of CD8 T cells in ankylosing spondylitis. TCRdb redid the calling of the 5' RACE reads with MiXCR, one entry per CDR3 protein. The data contain 350,000 to 450,000 distinct CDR3 sequences, 20% of them singletons. Sequencing input: blood, either unsorted or a sorted T cell fraction (not recorded which). The receptors come from a male donor with ankylosing spondylitis or in good health (not recorded which). The CDR3 runs from the conserved cysteine through the conserved F or W. The order of the fields is CDR3 DNA, CDR3 protein, clone size, V gene, J gene, D gene. D genes are given only for firm matches. Not all rows give a size; the values are once, few, many and, for expanded clones, a class.

CDR3nt: TGTGCCAGCAGTGCCCGGACGTGGGGAGAGACCCAGTACTTC; CDR3aa: CASSARTWGETQYF; abundance: .; v_gene: TRBV28; j_gene: TRBJ2-5; d_gene: .
CDR3nt: TGTGCCAGCTCACCAATCCATATCGACCAATTGCTCGATGAGCAGTTCTTC; CDR3aa: CASSPIHIDQLLDEQFF; abundance: few; v_gene: TRBV18; j_gene: TRBJ2-1; d_gene: .
CDR3nt: TGTGCCAGCACAGGGTTGGGGGAGCAGTACTTC; CDR3aa: CASTGLGEQYF; abundance: .; v_gene: TRBV2; j_gene: TRBJ2-7; d_gene: .
CDR3nt: TGTGCCAGCAGCTCCCCCGGGAACACTGAAGCTTTCTTT; CDR3aa: CASSSPGNTEAFF; abundance: .; v_gene: TRBV13; j_gene: TRBJ1-1; d_gene: .
CDR3nt: TGTGCCAGCAGTTTCCTCTTAGACAGGGGGGCATACAATGAGCAGTTCTTC; CDR3aa: CASSFLLDRGAYNEQFF; abundance: .; v_gene: TRBV27; j_gene: TRBJ2-1; d_gene: TRBD1
CDR3nt: TGTGCCAGCAGCAGGTGGACAGCCCCGAACACCGGGGAGCTGTTTTTT; CDR3aa: CASSRWTAPNTGELFF; abundance: few; v_gene: TRBV11-2; j_gene: TRBJ2-2; d_gene: .
CDR3nt: TGCGCCAGCAGCTTAGGGGCGCAATTCACTGAAGCTTTCTTT; CDR3aa: CASSLGAQFTEAFF; abundance: many; v_gene: TRBV5-1; j_gene: TRBJ1-1; d_gene: .
CDR3nt: TGTGCCAGCCGACTAGCGGGGGCAGATACGCAGTATTTT; CDR3aa: CASRLAGADTQYF; abundance: .; v_gene: TRBV7-3; j_gene: TRBJ2-3; d_gene: TRBD2
CDR3nt: TGTGCCAGCAGCTTGAGGTCCGGGACTAGCGATCCCTACGAGCAGTACTTC; CDR3aa: CASSLRSGTSDPYEQYF; abundance: .; v_gene: TRBV5-6; j_gene: TRBJ2-7; d_gene: TRBD2
CDR3nt: TGTGCCAGCAGTTACCTCCAAGGTGGTAGCACAGATACGCAGTATTTT; CDR3aa: CASSYLQGGSTDTQYF; abundance: .; v_gene: TRBV6-5; j_gene: TRBJ2-3; d_gene: .
CDR3nt: TGTGCCAGCAGCCAGAGTGGAGTGGGGGGTGTGGAGACCCAGTACTTC; CDR3aa: CASSQSGVGGVETQYF; abundance: few; v_gene: TRBV4-2; j_gene: TRBJ2-5; d_gene: .
CDR3nt: TGCGCCAGCAGCCAAGATTCGGTCGCGGGACTAGCGGGGAGCACAGATACGCAGTATTTT; CDR3aa: CASSQDSVAGLAGSTDTQYF; abundance: few; v_gene: TRBV4-1; j_gene: TRBJ2-3; d_gene: TRBD2
CDR3nt: TGTGCCAGCAACTCAAACGACCGGGACAGGGGTGAATACGAGCAGTACTTC; CDR3aa: CASNSNDRDRGEYEQYF; abundance: .; v_gene: TRBV2; j_gene: TRBJ2-7; d_gene: TRBD1
CDR3nt: TGCAGCTCCGGACAGGGTCTAACAGATACGCAGTATTTT; CDR3aa: CSSGQGLTDTQYF; abundance: few; v_gene: TRBV29-1; j_gene: TRBJ2-3; d_gene: TRBD1
CDR3nt: TGTGCCAGCAGTTTTCCGAAATGGGGCACTGAAGCTTTCTTT; CDR3aa: CASSFPKWGTEAFF; abundance: few; v_gene: TRBV12-3/TRBV12-4; j_gene: TRBJ1-1; d_gene: .
CDR3nt: TGTGCCAGCATCCCGGGACTAGCAACGGCAGATACGCAGTATTTT; CDR3aa: CASIPGLATADTQYF; abundance: .; v_gene: TRBV7-9; j_gene: TRBJ2-3; d_gene: TRBD2
CDR3nt: TGTGCCAGCAGTTTAAGTAACCGAGCGGGGAACCAAGAGACCCAGTACTTC; CDR3aa: CASSLSNRAGNQETQYF; abundance: few; v_gene: TRBV12-3/TRBV12-4; j_gene: TRBJ2-5; d_gene: TRBD2
CDR3nt: TGCGCCAGCAGCCAAGATATCGTCCCCTACAATGAGCAGTTCTTC; CDR3aa: CASSQDIVPYNEQFF; abundance: .; v_gene: TRBV4-1; j_gene: TRBJ2-1; d_gene: .
CDR3nt: TGCGCCAGCAGCCAAGAGGCCCAGGCGTACGAGCAGTACTTC; CDR3aa: CASSQEAQAYEQYF; abundance: few; v_gene: TRBV4-1; j_gene: TRBJ2-7; d_gene: .
CDR3nt: TGTGCCAGCAAGTGGGCCTCTGGGGCCAACGTCCTGACTTTC; CDR3aa: CASKWASGANVLTF; abundance: .; v_gene: TRBV27; j_gene: TRBJ2-6; d_gene: .
CDR3nt: TGTGCCAGCAGTGCCTCGACAGGGCGGGGGACTGAAGCTTTCTTT; CDR3aa: CASSASTGRGTEAFF; abundance: few; v_gene: TRBV6-5; j_gene: TRBJ1-1; d_gene: TRBD1
CDR3nt: TGTGCCAGCAGCCCATTGGGGAGCGGCTCCTACGAGCAGTACTTC; CDR3aa: CASSPLGSGSYEQYF; abundance: .; v_gene: TRBV7-9; j_gene: TRBJ2-7; d_gene: .
CDR3nt: TGTGCTAGCAGCTCGACTAGCGGGGTGGGAGATACGCAGTATTTT; CDR3aa: CASSSTSGVGDTQYF; abundance: .; v_gene: TRBV7-7; j_gene: TRBJ2-3; d_gene: TRBD2
CDR3nt: TGTGCCAGCAGCGTAGCGGAGGGTGCCTACGAGCAGTACTTC; CDR3aa: CASSVAEGAYEQYF; abundance: few; v_gene: TRBV9; j_gene: TRBJ2-7; d_gene: .
CDR3nt: TGCGCCAGCAGCTTGGAGATGGGGGGAACCTACGAGCAGTACTTC; CDR3aa: CASSLEMGGTYEQYF; abundance: few; v_gene: TRBV5-1; j_gene: TRBJ2-7; d_gene: .
CDR3nt: TGTGCCAGCAGCTTAGGTACCTCCGGGAGTGAAAACAATGAGCAGTTCTTC; CDR3aa: CASSLGTSGSENNEQFF; abundance: .; v_gene: TRBV11-2; j_gene: TRBJ2-1; d_gene: .
CDR3nt: TGTGCCAGCAGTTTAGGATCCGTTTTAAATCAGCCCCAGCATTTT; CDR3aa: CASSLGSVLNQPQHF; abundance: .; v_gene: TRBV12-3/TRBV12-4; j_gene: TRBJ1-5; d_gene: .
CDR3nt: TGCGCCAGCAGCTTGGGGGACAGGATGGCCTACGAGCAGTACTTC; CDR3aa: CASSLGDRMAYEQYF; abundance: few; v_gene: TRBV5-1; j_gene: TRBJ2-7; d_gene: TRBD1
CDR3nt: TGTGCCTGGAGTAGCGGGACAACAGATACGCAGTATTTT; CDR3aa: CAWSSGTTDTQYF; abundance: .; v_gene: TRBV30; j_gene: TRBJ2-3; d_gene: .
CDR3nt: TGCAGCCCGGGACAGGGAATAGACAATCAGCCCCAGCATTTT; CDR3aa: CSPGQGIDNQPQHF; abundance: many; v_gene: TRBV29-1; j_gene: TRBJ1-5; d_gene: TRBD1
CDR3nt: TGCGCCAGCAGCCAAGAACGGGGGGCCTCACTCTCTCTAAGCTCCTACAATGAGCAGTTCTTC; CDR3aa: CASSQERGASLSLSSYNEQFF; abundance: .; v_gene: TRBV4-1; j_gene: TRBJ2-1; d_gene: .